The clone carrying this T cell receptor beta chain was counted between two and nine times. Trimming stripped 4 bases from V and 3 bases from J, with 10 bases between. CDR3 length equals 14 residues. Germline V gene lookup returns CDR1 KGHSH and CDR2 LQKENI. Each CDR3 protein is one row after TCRdb ran MiXCR on the 5' RACE reads. The sample contains roughly 56,000 distinct CDR3 sequences, under 35% of which appear only once. Specimen: tumor-infiltrating naive CD4+ T cells sorted from the breast tumor. As for subset: naive CD4+ T cells, CD4+CD45RA+CD25-. This receptor was identified in a female donor with breast cancer. The chain is built from TRBV18 and TRBJ1-3; D possibly corresponds to TRBD1 (6 bases). CDR3 loop: CASSQQGSGNTIYF. In DNA form, the CDR3 reads TGTGCCAGCTCACAACAGGGTAGTGGAAACACCATATATTTT.